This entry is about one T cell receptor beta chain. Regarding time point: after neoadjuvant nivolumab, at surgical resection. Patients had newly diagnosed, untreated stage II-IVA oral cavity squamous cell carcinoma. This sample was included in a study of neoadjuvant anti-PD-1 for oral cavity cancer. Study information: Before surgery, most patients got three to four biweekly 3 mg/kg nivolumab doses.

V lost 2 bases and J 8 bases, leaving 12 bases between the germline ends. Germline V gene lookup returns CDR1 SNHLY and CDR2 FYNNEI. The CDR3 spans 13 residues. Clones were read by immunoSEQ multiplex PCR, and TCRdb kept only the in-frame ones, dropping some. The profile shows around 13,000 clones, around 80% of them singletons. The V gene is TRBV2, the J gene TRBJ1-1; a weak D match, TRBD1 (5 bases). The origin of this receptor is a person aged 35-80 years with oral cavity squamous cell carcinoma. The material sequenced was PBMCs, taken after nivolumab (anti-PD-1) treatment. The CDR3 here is CASSESDRMEAFF. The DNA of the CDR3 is TGTGCCAGCAGTGAATCTGACAGAATGGAAGCTTTCTTT.